This section outlines one TCR beta chain sequence together with its context. This sample is drawn from a study of blood T cell repertoires in COVID-19. Study summary: Italy, Spain and the United States were the sources of the convalescent and acute COVID-19 samples.

In the original workflow: Counts of nucleated cells, estimated from reference gene primer amplification, were obtained. Produced via immunoSEQ multiplex PCR; TCRdb's table is partial and in-frame only. V, J and clone size are taken as reported in that table, and D and trimming were inferred from the DNA itself. The table records about 300,000 clones, around 90% of them present only once. Those who participated ranged in age from about 18 to 89 years and resided in about two dozen US areas. CDR1 and CDR2 from the germline V gene are SGDLS and YYNGEE. The germline V and J ends were trimmed by 4 bases and 0 bases, with 14 bases remaining between them. This CDR3 has 17 amino acids.

The V gene is TRBV9, the J gene TRBJ2-6; D unclear. Sequenced material: PBMCs or T cells enriched from blood (not recorded which). This receptor was obtained from a woman aged 25 to 39 who had recovered from COVID-19. The CDR3: CASSPPEDNSGANVLTF. The CDR3 coding sequence is TGTGCCAGCAGCCCTCCTGAAGACAACTCTGGGGCCAACGTCCTGACTTTC.